This is a list of T cell receptor beta chains from one sample in a study of blood T cell repertoires in COVID-19. Measured with immunoSEQ multiplex PCR; TCRdb has only the in-frame clones, and not every one. The sample lists approximately 200,000 clones; about 86% were seen once. The sample comprised peripheral blood. Every receptor here comes from a woman in her 30s who had recovered from COVID-19. Both conserved end residues are part of each CDR3. A D gene is named only where the DNA matches it firmly. Clone size is not always given. Where it is, it says once, few, many or a class for expanded clones.

D	size	V	J	CDR3	DNA
TRBD1	.	TRBV4-1	TRBJ1-3	CASSPTGQAYSGNTIYF	TGCGCCAGCAGCCCTACCGGACAGGCTTACTCTGGAAACACCATATATTTT
TRBD1	once	TRBV5-4	TRBJ2-1	CASSWGQGYENEQFF	TGTGCCAGCAGCTGGGGACAGGGGTATGAGAATGAGCAGTTCTTC
TRBD1	.	TRBV11-2	TRBJ1-1	CASSLGQVNTEAFF	TGTGCCAGCAGCCTCGGACAGGTGAACACTGAAGCTTTCTTT
.	.	TRBV27	TRBJ1-6	CASSFSGGSTYNSPLHF	TGTGCCAGCAGTTTCAGCGGGGGGTCCACCTATAATTCACCCCTCCACTTT
.	.	TRBV7-3	TRBJ2-1	CASSLSGPEQFF	TGTGCCAGCAGCTTAAGCGGCCCTGAGCAGTTCTTC
TRBD1	.	TRBV28	TRBJ1-5	CASIPGDRYQPQHF	TGTGCCAGCATCCCTGGGGACAGGTATCAGCCCCAGCATTTT
.	.	TRBV18	TRBJ2-1	CASSPRSETYNEQFF	TGTGCCAGCTCACCACGGAGCGAGACCTACAATGAGCAGTTCTTC
TRBD1	.	TRBV9	TRBJ2-5	CASSVEDRGIETQYF	TGTGCCAGCAGCGTGGAAGACAGGGGGATAGAGACCCAGTACTTC
TRBD1	.	TRBV12-3/TRBV12-4	TRBJ1-1	CASSYRGIFEAFF	TGTGCCAGCAGTTACAGGGGAATTTTTGAAGCTTTCTTT
TRBD2	.	TRBV5-1	TRBJ2-3	CASSLVTSGSTDTQYF	TGCGCCAGCAGCTTGGTGACTAGCGGATCCACAGATACGCAGTATTTT
TRBD2	once	TRBV5-1	TRBJ2-5	CASSSLVGREETQYF	TGCGCCAGCAGTTCCCTAGTGGGGAGGGAAGAGACCCAGTACTTC
TRBD1	once	TRBV5-4	TRBJ2-2	CASSVGTGPTGELFF	TGTGCCAGCAGCGTCGGGACAGGTCCCACCGGGGAGCTGTTTTTT
TRBD1	.	TRBV5-1	TRBJ2-1	CASSLGTGLNEQFF	TGCGCCAGCAGCTTGGGGACAGGGCTGAATGAGCAGTTCTTC
TRBD2	.	TRBV3-1/TRBV3-2	TRBJ2-7	CASSQEWRGVSYEQYF	TGTGCCAGCAGCCAAGAATGGCGGGGGGTCTCCTACGAGCAGTACTTC
TRBD2	once	TRBV10-3	TRBJ2-7	CAISDSGAGERPRSPYEQYF	TGTGCCATCAGTGATTCTGGAGCGGGAGAACGGCCCCGAAGCCCCTACGAGCAGTACTTC
.	.	TRBV28	TRBJ2-7	CASSPGSGIYEQYF	TGTGCCAGCAGCCCGGGCTCGGGGATCTACGAGCAGTACTTC